This is a list of T cell receptor beta chains from one sample in a study of blood T cell repertoires in COVID-19. Here immunoSEQ multiplex PCR was the method, and the copy in TCRdb shows in-frame clones only, minus some. The sample has around 180,000 clones, about 82% seen once. Sequences were obtained from PBMCs or T cells enriched from blood (not recorded which). The receptors stem from a woman in her 30s who had recovered from COVID-19. Each CDR3 is given with its conserved first and last residue. D genes are given only for firm matches. Size tells how often a clone was seen (once, few, many) or the class of an expanded clone, and some rows leave it out.

cdr3_aa	cdr3_nt	clone_size	d_call	j_call	v_call
CASTRESTQYF	TGTGCCAGCACCCGGGAGTCGACCCAGTACTTC	once	NA	TRBJ2-5	TRBV5-5
CASSYRTGSSPLHF	TGTGCCAGCAGTTACAGGACAGGGTCTTCACCCCTCCACTTT	NA	TRBD1	TRBJ1-6	TRBV6-5
CASSQDHYFRPLNTGELFF	TGTGCCAGCAGCCAAGATCACTATTTTCGGCCCCTGAACACCGGGGAGCTGTTTTTT	NA	NA	TRBJ2-2	TRBV14
CASGSDYGYTF	TGTGCCAGCGGCAGTGACTATGGCTACACCTTC	once	NA	TRBJ1-2	TRBV28
CASSPGLISNQPQHF	TGTGCCAGTAGCCCGGGACTCATCAGCAATCAGCCCCAGCATTTT	NA	NA	TRBJ1-5	TRBV19
CASSADQGSYGYTF	TGCGCCAGCAGCGCAGACCAGGGGTCCTATGGCTACACCTTC	NA	NA	TRBJ1-2	TRBV5-1
CASSLQGDAGELFF	TGTGCCAGCAGCCTACAGGGGGACGCCGGGGAGCTGTTTTTT	once	TRBD1	TRBJ2-2	TRBV6-5
CSVEGEGSPSYEQYF	TGCAGCGTTGAGGGGGAGGGAAGTCCCTCCTACGAGCAGTACTTC	NA	TRBD2	TRBJ2-7	TRBV29-1
CASSSARGSANTGELFF	TGTGCCAGCAGCTCCGCCCGGGGTTCCGCGAACACCGGGGAGCTGTTTTTT	once	NA	TRBJ2-2	TRBV7-9
CASGFGLAGTGANVLTF	TGTGCTAGTGGTTTTGGACTAGCGGGAACTGGGGCCAACGTCCTGACTTTC	few	TRBD2	TRBJ2-6	TRBV12-5
CASSEYSGRENEQFF	TGTGCCAGCAGTGAATATAGCGGGAGAGAGAATGAGCAGTTCTTC	NA	TRBD2	TRBJ2-1	TRBV2
CASSRRDRGADTQYF	TGTGCCAGCAGCCGTCGGGACCGGGGGGCAGATACGCAGTATTTT	NA	TRBD2	TRBJ2-3	TRBV7-2
CASSLNPGQSFNAEAFF	TGCGCCAGCAGCCTAAATCCGGGACAGTCGTTTAACGCTGAAGCTTTCTTT	few	TRBD1	TRBJ1-1	TRBV4-1
CASMTYGEAFF	TGTGCCAGTATGACGTACGGGGAAGCTTTCTTT	once	NA	TRBJ1-1	TRBV19
CASSQGSLADEETQYF	TGTGCCAGCAGCCAAGGTTCACTAGCGGACGAAGAGACCCAGTACTTC	few	TRBD2	TRBJ2-5	TRBV4-2
CASARLYNEQFF	TGTGCCTCTGCTAGGTTATACAATGAGCAGTTCTTC	NA	NA	TRBJ2-1	TRBV30
CASSYYSGRATDTQYF	TGTGCCAGCAGTTACTATAGCGGGAGGGCCACAGATACGCAGTATTTT	NA	TRBD2	TRBJ2-3	TRBV6-5
CASGETAMGYGYTF	TGTGCTAGTGGGGAGACGGCAATGGGCTATGGCTACACCTTC	NA	NA	TRBJ1-2	TRBV12-5
CAISGDRENEKLFF	TGTGCCATCAGTGGGGACAGAGAAAATGAAAAACTGTTTTTT	NA	TRBD1	TRBJ1-4	TRBV10-3
CASSLSSGQPQHF	TGTGCCAGCAGCTTAAGTAGTGGTCAGCCCCAGCATTTT	NA	NA	TRBJ1-5	TRBV11-2
CASSEVAGDFYEQYF	TGCGCCAGCAGTGAAGTAGCGGGAGATTTCTACGAGCAGTACTTC	NA	TRBD2	TRBJ2-7	TRBV10-1
CASSQTGPYEQYF	TGTGCCAGCAGTCAGACAGGGCCCTACGAGCAGTACTTC	NA	TRBD1	TRBJ2-7	TRBV6-5
CASSLDSRQPQHF	TGTGCCAGCAGCTTAGACTCGCGGCAGCCCCAGCATTTT	few	NA	TRBJ1-5	TRBV7-9
CASRKIQGAPYEQYF	TGTGCCAGCAGGAAGATACAGGGAGCCCCCTACGAGCAGTACTTC	NA	NA	TRBJ2-7	TRBV6-5
CASSAGREAFF	TGTGCCAGCAGCGCGGGACGAGAAGCTTTCTTT	NA	NA	TRBJ1-1	TRBV28
CALSGQGIQPQHF	TGTGCCCTAAGTGGACAGGGGATTCAGCCCCAGCATTTT	NA	TRBD1	TRBJ1-5	TRBV2
CASSQVRQGRHEQFF	TGCGCCAGCAGCCAGGTGAGACAGGGGAGGCATGAGCAGTTCTTC	once	TRBD1	TRBJ2-1	TRBV4-1